The 31 T cell receptor beta chains given below trace back to one sample, sequenced in a study of T cells in tumors after PD-1 blockade. TCRdb's table, derived via immunoSEQ multiplex PCR, lists solely in-frame clones and lacks some. Among around 50,000 clones, more than 75% were seen once, and the ten largest hold around 15%. The sequenced sample was PBMCs, obtained before anti-PD-1 treatment. The receptors derive from a human donor with basal cell carcinoma.

The chain has TRBV7-9 and TRBJ2-3; D is ambiguous. CDR1 SEHNR and CDR2 FQNEAQ come from the germline V gene (reference sequence). Trimming cost V 4 bases and J 1 base, with 6 bases left between them. This CDR3 is built from 13 residues. CDR3 nucleotides: TGTGCCAGCAGCTCCCGCGGCACAGATACGCAGTATTTT. It yields the protein CASSSRGTDTQYF.

This clone was detected once. The genes are TRBV14 and TRBJ1-3; 7 bases align to TRBD1. The CDR3 spans 17 residues. Losses at the gene ends were 0 bases for V and 3 bases for J; bases not matched to a gene: 8. Germline V gene sequence: CDR1 SGHDN, CDR2 FVKESK. CDR3 region: CASSQERGDRDGNTIYF. The CDR3 DNA reads TGTGCCAGCAGCCAAGAAAGGGGGGACAGAGATGGAAACACCATATATTTT. Together with reference TRBV14 and TRBJ1-3, the CDR3 gives the full variable domain: EAGVTQFPSHSVIEKGQTVTLRCDPISGHDNLYWYRRVMGKEIKFLLHFVKESKQDESGMPNNRFLAERTGGTYSTLKVQPAELEDSGVYFCASSQERGDRDGNTIYFGEGSWLTVV.

The chain combines TRBV6-5 with TRBJ1-1; the match to TRBD1 covers 8 bases. From germline, CDR1 is MNHEY and CDR2 SVGAGI. V dropped 4 bases and J dropped 6; count of bases not matched to a gene: 7. This CDR3 is built from 14 residues. The CDR3 here is CASSFRTGWSEAFF. The DNA of the CDR3 is TGTGCCAGCAGTTTTCGGACAGGGTGGTCTGAAGCTTTCTTT.

The DNA for the CDR3 is TGTGCCAGCAGTGATGGGGACAGCTCCTACAATGAGCAGTTCTTC. Amino acids: CASSDGDSSYNEQFF. The chain has TRBV6-4 and TRBJ2-1; 7 bases are a match to TRBD1. Trimming at V came to 3 bases and at J to 0 bases, leaving 2 bases not matched to a gene. There are 15 residues in the CDR3. Germline V gene sequence: CDR1 MRHNA, CDR2 SNTAGT.

This clone was seen only once. The chain employs TRBV5-1 and TRBJ2-3; the D is unclear. The CDR3 runs to 14 residues. Trimming removed 2 bases at V and 2 bases at J, with 9 bases between. Germline values: CDR1 SGHRS, CDR2 YFSETQ. The CDR3 DNA is TGCGCCAGCAGCTTTCGGGCCCCCACAGATACGCAGTATTTT. This gives the protein CASSFRAPTDTQYF.

The genes are TRBV4-1 and TRBJ2-7; 10 nucleotides align to TRBD1. The junction had 12 bases not matched to a gene; V was cut back by 0 bases and J by 1 base. The CDR3 length is 19 residues. The germline V gene has CDR1 MGHRA and CDR2 YSYEKL. The CDR3 DNA is TGCGCCAGCAGCCAAGATTTAAAAGGCCGGGACAGGGGATCCTACGAGCAGTACTTC. Its protein product is CASSQDLKGRDRGSYEQYF.

This chain joins TRBV19 and TRBJ2-2; perhaps D is TRBD1 or TRBD2 (5 bases each). With 2 bases removed from V and 10 bases from J, the gap between germline ends came to 14 bases. The CDR3 covers 14 residues. The germline CDR1 and CDR2 sequences are LNHDA and SQIVND (reference sequence). CDR3 amino acids: CASSIPTRGMELFF. The DNA for the CDR3 is TGTGCCAGTAGTATACCTACTAGGGGCATGGAGCTGTTTTTT.

The chain employs TRBV10-3 and TRBJ1-5, with TRBD1 matching over 7 bases. Germline CDR1 and CDR2: ENHRY and SYGVKD. This CDR3 is built from 13 residues. With 6 bases clipped from V and 7 bases from J, the junction kept 6 bases outside the gene matches. The CDR3 region is CAIRQQGSQPQHF. CDR3 coding DNA: TGTGCCATCAGACAACAGGGGAGCCAGCCCCAGCATTTT.

The V and J genes are TRBV10-3 and TRBJ1-5; 9 bases fit TRBD1. The ends lost 10 bases at V and 4 bases at J; junction bases unmatched: 8. Germline assignment: CDR1 ENHRY and CDR2 SYGVKD. The CDR3 runs 14 residues. The CDR3 region is CATTTTGGNQPQHF. The DNA for the CDR3 is TGTGCCACGACTACGACAGGGGGAAATCAGCCCCAGCATTTT.

This clone was recorded once. The CDR3 region is CASSTITTRLVSYNEQFF. The CDR3, as DNA: TGTGCCAGCAGCACAATCACAACCAGACTAGTCTCCTACAATGAGCAGTTCTTC. This chain uses TRBV28 with TRBJ2-1, with D tentatively TRBD2 (6 bases). V dropped 6 bases and J dropped 0 bases, with 21 bases sitting between them. CDR1 MDHEN and CDR2 SYDVKM come from the germline V gene. This CDR3 region has 18 residues.

The chain combines TRBV6-1 with TRBJ2-1; the D gene is possibly TRBD1 (6 bases). Per germline, CDR1 MNHNS and CDR2 SASEGT. The V end lost 3 bases, the J end lost 4 bases, and 13 bases lay between the germline ends. This CDR3 region has 15 residues. The CDR3 is CASSEMGAAYNEQFF. The CDR3 DNA reads TGTGCCAGCAGTGAGATGGGGGCAGCGTACAATGAGCAGTTCTTC.

The chain has TRBV30 and TRBJ2-6; D gene unclear. The germline V gene encodes CDR1 GTSNPN and CDR2 SVGIG (reference sequence). The CDR3 spans 13 residues. V was shortened by 3 bases and J by 0 bases, with 3 bases between the two germline ends. The DNA of the CDR3 is TGTGCCTGGAGGTTCTCTGGGGCCAACGTCCTGACTTTC. It is translated as CAWRFSGANVLTF.

The chain uses TRBV30 and TRBJ1-5; 7 nucleotides agree with TRBD1. CDR3 length equals 15 residues. Looked up from germline, CDR1 is GTSNPN and CDR2 is SVGIG (reference sequence). Trimming took 3 bases from V and 6 from J; bases not matched to a gene: 11. The DNA of the CDR3 is TGTGCCTGGAGGATAGGGGGCGGGGGGGGTCAGCCCCAGCATTTT. It is translated as CAWRIGGGGGQPQHF.

This clone appeared once. The same CDR3 is also encoded by other DNA sequences in this sample. The V gene is TRBV10-3, the J gene TRBJ1-1; D is perhaps TRBD1 (5 bases). Germline lookup yields CDR1 ENHRY and CDR2 SYGVKD. This CDR3 is 14 amino acids long. Trimming removed 3 bases from V and 0 bases from J, with 8 bases in between. CDR3 nucleotides: TGTGCCATCAGTGAAGGAGGGGTGAACACTGAAGCTTTCTTT. Translated, it gives CAISEGGVNTEAFF.

CDR3 DNA sequence: TGTGCCAGCAGCTTGGTGGGGGGACGGGATCCAAGGGGACAGCCCCAGCATTTT. Translation: CASSLVGGRDPRGQPQHF. This chain connects TRBV5-5 to TRBJ1-5; possible D gene TRBD1, 5 bases. CDR1 and CDR2 (germline): SGHKS, YYEKEE (reference sequence). This CDR3 comprises 18 residues. The ends were cut back, 0 bases at V and 7 bases at J, with 23 bases in the middle.

The chain links TRBV6-4 to TRBJ1-1; D not resolved. The V gene lost 6 bases and the J gene lost 4 bases, with 12 bases spanning the gap. The CDR3 has 13 amino acids. The V gene's germline CDR1 is MRHNA and CDR2 SNTAGT. The CDR3 region is CASSSQVATEAFF. CDR3 in DNA: TGTGCCAGCAGCTCCCAAGTCGCCACTGAAGCTTTCTTT.

The chain uses TRBV5-6 and TRBJ1-1; D uncertain. Trimming left V 1 base short and J 0 bases short, with 13 bases between. Germline V lookup: CDR1 SGHDT, CDR2 YYEEEE. The CDR3 is 16 residues long. The CDR3 coding sequence is TGTGCCAGCAGCTTGCGACTACATAAGATGAACACTGAAGCTTTCTTT. Protein product: CASSLRLHKMNTEAFF.

This chain joins TRBV19 and TRBJ1-4, with TRBD1 matching over 8 bases. Germline lookup yields CDR1 LNHDA and CDR2 SQIVND (reference sequence). V lost 6 bases, J lost 8 bases, and 8 bases stayed unmatched. The CDR3 covers 14 residues. This CDR3 is CASRTPGGSEKLFF. CDR3 DNA: TGTGCCAGTAGGACACCAGGGGGCTCGGAAAAACTGTTTTTT.

This clone is a singleton in its sample. The genes are TRBV7-2 and TRBJ1-2; no reliable D call. V lost 3 bases and J 4 bases, leaving 12 bases between the germline ends. This CDR3 has 14 residues. Germline CDR1 reads SGHTA; CDR2 reads FQGNSA. CDR3 in DNA: TGTGCCAGCAGCTTTAGGCCAGCTCTCTATGGCTACACCTTC. Translation: CASSFRPALYGYTF.

The gene calls are TRBV21-1 and TRBJ1-4. TRBV21-1 is deemed a pseudogene. The CDR3 covers 15 residues. The DNA for the CDR3 is TGTGCCAGCAGGATAAGGAAGGCAATTAATGAAAAACTGTTTTTT. Translation gives CASRIRKAINEKLFF.

This clone was seen once. The chain has TRBV5-1 and TRBJ2-1; D not certain. CDR3 length: 13 residues. Germline CDR1 SGHRS, CDR2 YFSETQ. Trimming removed 0 bases from V and 6 bases from J, with 7 bases in between. CDR3 in amino acids: CASSLGPGNEQFF. The CDR3 DNA is TGCGCCAGCAGCTTGGGGCCAGGCAATGAGCAGTTCTTC.

The V and J genes are TRBV29-1 and TRBJ2-7; a weak D match, TRBD1 (6 bases). Germline values: CDR1 SQVTM, CDR2 ANQGSEA. The germline V and J ends were trimmed by 4 bases and 1 base, with 11 bases remaining between them. CDR3 length: 13 amino acids. The CDR3 DNA follows: TGCAGCGTTGGGACAGACAATTCCTACGAGCAGTACTTC. It codes for CSVGTDNSYEQYF.

This clone appeared a few times. This chain's CDR3 is CASSYLPAAGGYTF. The CDR3 bases are TGTGCCAGCAGTTATCTCCCCGCAGCCGGAGGCTACACCTTC. This chain joins TRBV6-5 and TRBJ1-2; D unclear. In germline, CDR1 is MNHEY, CDR2 SVGAGI. Trimming shortened V by 3 bases and J by 8 bases, and 16 bases separated the two germline ends. This CDR3 has 14 residues.

The chain employs TRBV4-1 and TRBJ2-6, with D unresolved. The CDR3 loop spans 19 amino acids. V lost 1 base to trimming and J lost 0 bases, with 16 bases between them. The germline V gene has CDR1 MGHRA and CDR2 YSYEKL. Here the CDR3 reads CASSQVFTVGLSGANVLTF. Written as DNA, the CDR3 is TGCGCCAGCAGCCAAGTATTTACAGTTGGCCTCTCTGGGGCCAACGTCCTGACTTTC.

V gene TRBV6-2 or TRBV6-3 combines with J gene TRBJ1-4; a weak D match, TRBD1 (5 bases). The V gene's germline CDR1 is MNHEY and CDR2 SVGEGT. The CDR3 sequence is 14 residues long. V lost 4 bases and J lost 3, with 9 bases in between. The CDR3: CASSSDRPNEKLFF. The CDR3 bases are TGTGCCAGCAGTTCCGACAGACCTAATGAAAAACTGTTTTTT.

The V gene is TRBV7-2, the J gene TRBJ1-1, with D hard to call. V lost 1 base and J lost 1, with 10 bases in between. The CDR3 contains 15 residues. Germline V lookup: CDR1 SGHTA, CDR2 FQGNSA. This CDR3 is CASSLVAGQNTEAFF. The CDR3, as DNA: TGTGCCAGCAGCTTAGTAGCAGGCCAGAACACTGAAGCTTTCTTT.

This clone was counted between two and nine times. This sequence joins TRBV28 and TRBJ1-6; 7 bases align to TRBD1. With V trimmed by 9 bases and J by 13 bases, 12 bases remained unmatched. The CDR3 covers 13 residues. Germline-derived CDR1 and CDR2 are MDHEN and SYDVKM. The CDR3 sequence is CASLSAWGQPLHF. The CDR3 bases are TGTGCCAGTTTGAGCGCCTGGGGACAGCCCCTCCACTTT.

This chain connects TRBV12-3 or TRBV12-4 to TRBJ1-2, with D perhaps matching TRBD1 (5 bases). This CDR3 is 13 amino acids long. The V and J ends lost 6 bases and 6 bases respectively, with 14 bases between them. CDR3 sequence (DNA): TGTGCCAGCAGGGTCCAGCCAGGGCATGGCTACACCTTC. Its translation is CASRVQPGHGYTF.

The chain carries TRBV5-1 and TRBJ1-1, with a possible D match to TRBD1 (6 bases). Per germline, CDR1 SGHRS and CDR2 YFSETQ. The length of the CDR3 is 13 residues. The V end was cut by 7 bases, the J end by 0 bases, with 10 bases between. Here the CDR3 reads CASRGQMNTEAFF. CDR3 DNA: TGCGCCAGCCGAGGACAGATGAACACTGAAGCTTTCTTT.

The rearrangement uses TRBV29-1 and TRBJ1-2; D not certain. The CDR3 is 12 residues long. V gave up 7 bases and J gave up 8 bases, with 17 bases separating them. The germline CDR1 and CDR2 sequences are SQVTM and ANQGSEA. CDR3 sequence: CSEQEGSSGYTF. The CDR3 bases are TGCAGCGAGCAAGAGGGAAGTAGCGGCTACACCTTC.

The chain carries TRBV5-1 and TRBJ1-1; D uncertain. Germline-derived CDR1 and CDR2 are SGHRS and YFSETQ. V lost 2 bases to trimming and J lost 1 base, with 6 bases between them. The CDR3 covers 13 residues. Here the CDR3 DNA reads TGCGCCAGCAGCTTTTCAAGGAACACTGAAGCTTTCTTT. Amino acids: CASSFSRNTEAFF.